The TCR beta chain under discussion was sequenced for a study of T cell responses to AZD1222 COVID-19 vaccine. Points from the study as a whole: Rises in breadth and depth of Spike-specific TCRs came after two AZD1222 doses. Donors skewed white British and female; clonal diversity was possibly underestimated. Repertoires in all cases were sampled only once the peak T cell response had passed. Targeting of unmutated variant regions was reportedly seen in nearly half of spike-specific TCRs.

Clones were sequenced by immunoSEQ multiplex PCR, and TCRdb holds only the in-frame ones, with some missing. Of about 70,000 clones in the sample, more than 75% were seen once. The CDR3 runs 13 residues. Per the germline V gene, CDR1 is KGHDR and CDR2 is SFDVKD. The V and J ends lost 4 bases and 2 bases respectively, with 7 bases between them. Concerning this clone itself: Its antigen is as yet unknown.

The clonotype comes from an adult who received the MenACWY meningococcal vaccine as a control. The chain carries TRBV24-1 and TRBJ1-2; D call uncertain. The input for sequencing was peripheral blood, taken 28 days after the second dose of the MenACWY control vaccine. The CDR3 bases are TGTGCCACCAGTGACGGCAGGAACTATGGCTACACCTTC. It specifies CATSDGRNYGYTF.